The next 5 T cell receptor beta chains were all read from a single sample in a study of CD8+ T cells in alopecia areata. Separation of pooled cutaneous lymph node cells was by sorting with CD4, CD8alpha, NKG2D, NKG2ACE and other markers. Extracted RNA was reverse transcribed into cDNA, the sequencing template. The protocol was immunoSEQ multiplex PCR, while the TCRdb copy is restricted to in-frame clones and leaves out a portion. The sample contains under 350,000 clones, none occurring once; 1.2% lies in the top ten. Sequencing used CD4+ T cells sorted from a lymph node. The receptor set was obtained from a C3H/HeJ mouse with alopecia areata. The strain's MHC haplotype is H2-k.

This clone was picked up a small number of times. Mouse gene names apply. The CDR3 end falls 4 residues outside the read, so it is completed with the germline J gene. V usage is TRBV13-1 and J usage is TRBJ2-3; the match to TRBD2 covers 7 bases. The CDR3 contains 15 residues. Unmatched junction bases numbered 4, after V lost 0 bases and J lost 3 bases. Looked up from germline, CDR1 is NSHNY and CDR2 is SYGAGN. The CDR3 reads CASSDAAGGAETLYF. The CDR3 bases that were read are TGTGCCAGCAGTGATGCTGCTGGGGGAGCAGAA.

Regarding this clone: The gene symbols are mouse symbols. The missing CDR3 end, 4 residues past where the read stops, is filled in from the germline J gene. V and J are TRBV19 and TRBJ2-7, with D maybe TRBD2 (7 bases). The CDR3 consists of 13 residues. Germline loops: CDR1 FNHDT, CDR2 SITEND (reference sequence). The CDR3 region is CASSKGGRDEQYF. CDR3 bases read: TGTGCCAGCAGTAAGGGGGGCCGAGAT. Variable domain in full (rest from reference TRBV19 and TRBJ2-7): GGIITQTPKFLIGQEGQKLTLKCQQNFNHDTMYWYRQDSGKGLRLIYYSITENDLQKGDLSEGYDASREKKSSFSLTVTSAQKNEMAVFLCASSKGGRDEQYFGPGTRLTVL.

Note on this clone: Gene and germline names: mouse. From the germline J gene comes the end of the CDR3, since the read stops 3 residues before it. This chain joins TRBV3 and TRBJ1-6; 9 bases map to TRBD1. TRBJ1-6 is known as an ORF, though its function is uncertain. V lost 3 bases and J lost 9; bases outside the gene matches: 3. The germline CDR1 and CDR2 sequences are SNHLY and FYNGKV (reference sequence). The CDR3 has 14 residues. CDR3 sequence: CASSFDRGGSPLYF. The CDR3 bases that were read are TGTGCCAGCAGCTTTGACAGGGGGGGTTCGCCC.

Details on this clone: Mouse names are used for the genes. The missing CDR3 end, 4 residues past where the read stops, is filled in from the germline J gene. This chain links TRBV13-3 with TRBJ2-2, with D maybe TRBD1 (5 bases). Germline-derived CDR1 and CDR2 are NNHDY and SYVADS. V lost 6 bases and J 1 base, leaving 10 bases between the germline ends. This CDR3 has 14 residues. The covered CDR3 bases are TGTGCCAGCACGGACAAAATAAACACCGGG. This gives the protein CASTDKINTG. The complete CDR3 protein is CASTDKINTGQLYF.

Comment on this clone: The gene names here belong to mouse. The observed sequence ends 4 residues before the CDR3 terminus, with the missing tail filled in from the germline J gene. The chain couples TRBV13-1 to TRBJ1-2, with 9 bases identical to TRBD1. Germline V lookup: CDR1 NSHNY, CDR2 SYGAGN. After removal of 2 bases from V and 1 base from J, the junction contained 6 bases not matched to a gene. The CDR3 has 16 residues. The CDR3 sequence: CASSDPDRGVNSDYTF. Partial CDR3 DNA: TGTGCCAGCAGTGACCCCGACAGGGGGGTAAACTCC.